The clone carrying this T cell receptor (beta chain) was seen once. Its specificity is not known. The CDR3 extends over 15 amino acids. Per the germline V gene, CDR1 is MNHEY and CDR2 is SVGAGI. J gave up 1 base and V 5 bases, and 5 bases lay outside the gene matches. These data belong to a study of cytomegalovirus exposure and HLA in healthy donors. Across the whole study: The use of the same platform for the 90 to 150 validation repertoires and the roughly 680 first-cohort repertoires was reported by a later analysis.

The data were produced by immunoSEQ multiplex PCR, yet TCRdb's version contains in-frame clones alone and is incomplete. The data show about 200,000 clones, approximately 82% seen once. Among the 110 or so subjects of the validation cohort, separate from the roughly 600-subject first cohort, were the donors. Broader study findings: A classifier reportedly called cytomegalovirus status with high sensitivity and specificity. The study put some 150 TCR beta chains on its list as cytomegalovirus-associated.

The chain is built from TRBV6-5 and TRBJ1-1; 9 positions agree with TRBD1. The TCR comes from a woman in her twenties or thirties in good health and CMV-seropositive. Sequenced input: PBMCs. The chain's CDR3 is CASSRDRARNTEAFF. The CDR3 DNA reads as TGTGCCAGCAGTAGGGACAGGGCCCGGAACACTGAAGCTTTCTTT.